The 30 T cell receptor beta chains below were found in one sample sequenced in a study of T cell responses to AZD1222 COVID-19 vaccine. Assay: immunoSEQ multiplex PCR; the TCRdb copy retains only in-frame clones and omits some. The sample contains some 130,000 clones, approximately 85% of which appear only once. The sequencing here drew on peripheral blood, taken on day 0 of AZD1222 vaccination. The receptor source for this set is an adult in good health.

The gene calls are TRBV20-1 and TRBJ2-3; D tentatively fits TRBD1 or TRBD2 (6 bases each). The V end was cut by 6 bases, the J end by 6 bases, with 10 bases between. The germline V gene has CDR1 DFQATT and CDR2 SNEGSKA (reference sequence). There are 11 residues in the CDR3. Written as DNA, the CDR3 is TGCAGTGCCGGAGGGGGGGATACGCAGTATTTT. Its translation: CSAGGGDTQYF.

This clone was detected once. The chain combines TRBV6-1 with TRBJ1-5, with D unclear. This CDR3 contains 12 residues. V lost 0 bases, J lost 6 bases, and 3 bases lay in between. Germline CDR1 is MNHNS and CDR2 is SASEGT. The CDR3 nucleotides are TGTGCCAGCAGTGAAGCGCTTCAGCCCCAGCATTTT. Translation gives CASSEALQPQHF.

The chain links TRBV18 to TRBJ1-1, with D possibly matching TRBD1 (6 bases). CDR1 KGHSH and CDR2 LQKENI come from the germline V gene. The CDR3 extends over 16 amino acids. V shed 2 bases and J shed 4 bases, with 17 bases lying between them. Here the CDR3 reads CASSPTGRGRVTEAFF. CDR3 bases: TGTGCCAGCTCACCAACAGGGCGGGGGAGAGTCACTGAAGCTTTCTTT.

The chain employs TRBV27 and TRBJ1-5; D is ambiguous. V lost 5 bases and J lost 12, with 17 bases in between. The CDR3 runs to 13 residues. The V gene's germline CDR1 is MNHEY and CDR2 SMNVEV (reference sequence). The DNA of the CDR3 is TGTGCCAGCAGTCCCACCCCCCCCGCCGACCAGCATTTT. This sequence encodes CASSPTPPADQHF.

The rearrangement uses TRBV19 and TRBJ2-1, with TRBD2 as a possible D gene (7 bases). The CDR3 extends over 15 amino acids. The V end was cut by 7 bases, the J end by 1 base, with 14 bases between. Germline-derived CDR1 and CDR2 are LNHDA and SQIVND (reference sequence). The chain's CDR3 is CASKRGALSYNEQFF. CDR3 coding DNA: TGTGCCAGTAAACGGGGGGCCCTGTCCTACAATGAGCAGTTCTTC.

The chain uses TRBV3-1 (or the pseudogene TRBV3-2) and TRBJ2-7; the D gene is possibly TRBD2 (5 bases). The CDR3 has 15 amino acids. V was cut by 2 bases and J by 1 base, with 12 bases left in between. Germline assignment: CDR1 LGHDT and CDR2 YNNKEL (reference sequence). DNA for the CDR3: TGTGCCAGCAGCCAAAGAGGGCTGGGGTCCTACGAGCAGTACTTC. Translated, it gives CASSQRGLGSYEQYF.

The chain links TRBV24-1 to TRBJ2-1, with TRBD1 matching over 7 bases. Germline loops: CDR1 KGHDR, CDR2 SFDVKD. The CDR3 has 16 amino acids. V shed 7 bases and J 5 bases; nucleotides not matched to a gene: 13. CDR3 loop: CATRSTPGTDNNEQFF. The CDR3 coding sequence is TGTGCCACCAGGTCTACACCTGGGACAGATAACAATGAGCAGTTCTTC.

The V gene is TRBV6-6, the J gene TRBJ1-1; D is undetermined. Deletions cut 8 bases from V and 11 bases from J, with 18 bases between. Germline loops: CDR1 MNHNY, CDR2 SVGAGI (reference sequence). This CDR3 comprises 12 residues. CDR3 region: CASSNGILRAFF. CDR3 nucleotide sequence: TGTGCCAGCTCCAACGGGATCCTCCGGGCTTTCTTT.

This chain joins TRBV5-4 and TRBJ2-3, with 8 nucleotides matching TRBD1. The germline gives CDR1 SGHNT, CDR2 YYREEE (reference sequence). The CDR3 covers 14 residues. J gave up 1 base and V 5 bases, and 3 bases lay outside the gene matches. The CDR3, as DNA: TGTGCCAGCAGACAGGGGGGTGGCACAGATACGCAGTATTTT. This translates into CASRQGGGTDTQYF.

V and J are TRBV4-3 and TRBJ2-7; 9 bases agree with TRBD1. V shed 0 bases, J shed 4 bases, and the junction held 4 bases outside the gene matches. In germline, CDR1 is LGHNA, CDR2 YSLEER. This CDR3 has 15 residues. CDR3 amino acids: CASSQEDRGWYEQYF. DNA of the CDR3: TGCGCCAGCAGCCAAGAGGACAGGGGTTGGTACGAGCAGTACTTC.

The rearrangement uses TRBV25-1 and TRBJ1-1; 8 bases agree with TRBD1. Germline V gives CDR1 MGHDK, CDR2 SYGVNS. The CDR3 is made up of 13 amino acids. V gave up 5 bases and J gave up 5 bases; unmatched junction bases: 4. The DNA of the CDR3 is TGTGCCAGCAGTAAACAGGGGGGGACTGAAGCTTTCTTT. Its translation: CASSKQGGTEAFF.

V is TRBV5-1 and J is TRBJ1-2; 7 bases agree with TRBD1. V trimming: 0 bases; J trimming: 7 bases; junction bases outside the gene matches: 3. The CDR3 has 13 amino acids. Per the germline V gene, CDR1 is SGHRS and CDR2 is YFSETQ. CDR3 sequence (DNA): TGCGCCAGCAGCTTGGGACAGGGCTCTGGCTACACCTTC. Amino acids: CASSLGQGSGYTF.

The rearrangement uses TRBV18 and TRBJ2-3; unclear D gene. V was clipped by 0 bases and J by 2 bases, with 9 bases between them. CDR1 and CDR2 (germline): KGHSH, LQKENI. This CDR3 is built from 15 residues. This chain's CDR3 is CASSPPTPVTDTQYF. CDR3 nucleotide sequence: TGTGCCAGCTCACCACCGACCCCGGTCACAGATACGCAGTATTTT.

This clone showed up just once. The chain is built from TRBV4-2 and TRBJ1-5; 8 nucleotides align to TRBD1. Germline trimming cut 4 bases from V and 0 bases from J; bases unmatched to any gene: 5. Germline V gene lookup returns CDR1 LGHNA and CDR2 YNFKEQ. The CDR3 extends over 16 amino acids. CDR3 amino acids: CASSLSDRVSNQPQHF. CDR3 in DNA: TGTGCCAGCAGCCTTTCGGACAGGGTTAGCAATCAGCCCCAGCATTTT.

The rearrangement links TRBV18 to TRBJ2-7; 11 bases are shared with TRBD2. CDR3 length: 15 residues. V lost 5 bases, J lost 4 bases, and 7 bases stayed unmatched. The germline CDR1 and CDR2 sequences are KGHSH and LQKENI. CDR3 region: CASSSTSGSWYEQYF. The CDR3, as DNA: TGTGCCAGCTCATCTACTAGCGGGAGTTGGTACGAGCAGTACTTC.

The count of this clone is one. CDR3 amino acids: CASSLNPGVGETQYF. The CDR3, as DNA: TGTGCCAGCAGCTTGAACCCAGGGGTCGGAGAGACCCAGTACTTC. The gene calls are TRBV7-3 and TRBJ2-5; a weak D match, TRBD1 (6 bases). This CDR3 comprises 15 residues. The V and J ends lost 3 bases and 4 bases respectively, with 15 bases between them. Per the germline V gene, CDR1 is SGHTA and CDR2 is FQGTGA.

The chain employs TRBV29-1 and TRBJ2-1, with TRBD1 matching 8 bases. V dropped 6 bases and J dropped 0; count of bases not matched to a gene: 13. The V gene's germline CDR1 is SQVTM and CDR2 ANQGSEA. The CDR3 is 17 amino acids. The CDR3 nucleotides are TGCAGCGTGTGGGACAGGTTAATGAGTGCCTCCTACAATGAGCAGTTCTTC. Encoded protein: CSVWDRLMSASYNEQFF.

The DNA for the CDR3 is TGTGCCAGCAGCTTTGCAGGCCCGTTGGGCAATCAGCCCCAGCATTTT. This gives the protein CASSFAGPLGNQPQHF. V usage is TRBV5-6 and J usage is TRBJ1-5; D is unclear. The CDR3 covers 16 residues. V was shortened by 2 bases and J by 2 bases, with 14 bases between the two germline ends. Germline V gene data show CDR1 as SGHDT and CDR2 as YYEEEE.

A note on this clone: This clone may be a read error of a much larger clone one base away. Other DNA variants within this sample encode the same CDR3. The genes are TRBV12-3 or TRBV12-4 and TRBJ2-7; D uncertain. This CDR3 contains 11 residues. The germline V and J ends were trimmed by 6 bases and 1 base, with 4 bases remaining between them. DNA for the CDR3: TGTGCCAGCAGCCCTTCCTACGAGCAGTACTTC. Its protein is CASSPSYEQYF.

This clone showed up just a few times. J is TRBJ1-1 and V is TRBV18; 10 bases map to TRBD1. The V gene end was trimmed by 3 bases and the J gene end by 1 base; junction bases not matched to a gene: 8. CDR1 and CDR2 from the germline V gene are KGHSH and LQKENI. The CDR3 contains 17 residues. The CDR3 DNA is TGTGCCAGCTCACCCCCAGACAGGGGGCTACGGAACACTGAAGCTTTCTTT. This encodes CASSPPDRGLRNTEAFF. Variable domain in full (rest from reference TRBV18 and TRBJ1-1): NAGVMQNPRHLVRRRGQEARLRCSPMKGHSHVYWYRQLPEEGLKFMVYLQKENIIDESGMPKERFSAEFPKEGPSILRIQQVVRGDSAAYFCASSPPDRGLRNTEAFFGQGTRLTVV.

The J gene is TRBJ2-7, the V gene TRBV4-1, with 7 bases aligning to TRBD1. CDR1 and CDR2 from the germline V gene are MGHRA and YSYEKL. This CDR3 contains 12 residues. V lost 5 bases and J lost 5; bases outside the gene matches: 3. The DNA for the CDR3 is TGCGCCAGCAGCACAGGGGTCCACGAGCAGTACTTC. Amino acid sequence: CASSTGVHEQYF.

This clone was seen just once. CDR3 loop: CASSEGQQNTDTQYF. The CDR3, as DNA: TGTGCCAGCAGTGAGGGACAGCAAAACACAGATACGCAGTATTTT. The chain links TRBV6-4 to TRBJ2-3, with 7 bases fitting TRBD1. V gave up 3 bases and J gave up 2 bases; unmatched junction bases: 5. The CDR3 is 15 amino acids. The germline V gene encodes CDR1 MRHNA and CDR2 SNTAGT.

This CDR3 is CASSSRAGGAGVQAYGYTF. In DNA, the CDR3 is TGTGCCAGCAGCTCACGTGCAGGGGGCGCGGGGGTACAGGCCTATGGCTACACCTTC. The rearrangement joins TRBV7-6 to TRBJ1-2, with TRBD1 identical over 8 bases. Germline V CDR1 and CDR2: SGHVS, FNYEAQ. V dropped 4 bases and J dropped 4; count of bases not matched to a gene: 20. The CDR3 spans 19 residues.

The rearrangement links TRBV2 to TRBJ1-2; no firm D call. Trimming removed 6 bases at V and 5 bases at J, with 7 bases between. The CDR3 covers 11 residues. The V gene's germline CDR1 is SNHLY and CDR2 FYNNEI. The CDR3 region is CASSQIYGYTF. The CDR3 DNA follows: TGTGCCAGCAGCCAGATATATGGCTACACCTTC.

This clone was observed once. The chain recombines TRBV2 with TRBJ2-3; 13 bases align to TRBD2. Germline lookup yields CDR1 SNHLY and CDR2 FYNNEI. J lost 3 bases, V lost 6 bases, and 3 bases had no gene match. The CDR3 length is 15 residues. The CDR3 loop reads CASSPTSGRTDTQYF. The CDR3 region has the DNA TGTGCCAGCAGCCCGACTAGCGGGAGGACAGATACGCAGTATTTT.

The gene calls are TRBV7-2 and TRBJ1-3; weak D call: TRBD1 (6 bases). The germline V gene has CDR1 SGHTA and CDR2 FQGNSA. Trimming pared 2 bases from V and 2 bases from J, leaving 13 bases between. CDR3 size: 16 residues. CDR3 amino acids: CASSLTLPGAGNTIYF. CDR3 DNA: TGTGCCAGCAGCTTAACCCTGCCAGGGGCTGGAAACACCATATATTTT. The full variable domain, with the rest looked up from reference TRBV7-2 and TRBJ1-3, is GAGVSQSPSNKVTEKGKDVELRCDPISGHTALYWYRQSLGQGLEFLIYFQGNSAPDKSGLPSDRFSAERTGGSVSTLTIQRTQQEDSAVYLCASSLTLPGAGNTIYFGEGSWLTVV.

The V call is TRBV9, the J call TRBJ1-2; D gene uncertain. With 0 bases removed from V and 7 bases from J, the gap between germline ends came to 7 bases. The CDR3 sequence is 12 residues long. The germline V gene has CDR1 SGDLS and CDR2 YYNGEE. The CDR3 DNA is TGTGCCAGCAGCGTAGCGGGCAGTGGCTACACCTTC. Translation: CASSVAGSGYTF.

The chain has TRBV7-3 and TRBJ2-7; a weak D match, TRBD2 (5 bases). Germline lookup yields CDR1 SGHTA and CDR2 FQGTGA. This CDR3 is built from 18 residues. V was trimmed by 4 bases and J by 5 bases, leaving 27 bases between them. CDR3 sequence reads: CASSYSSHLRGQSNEQYF. The CDR3 DNA is TGTGCCAGCAGCTACTCGTCACACCTTCGCGGGCAGTCCAACGAGCAGTACTTC.

This chain joins TRBV7-3 and TRBJ2-2, with TRBD1 identical over 7 bases. This CDR3 has 14 amino acids. CDR1 is SGHTA, CDR2 FQGTGA, per germline. V shed 4 bases and J 5 bases; nucleotides not matched to a gene: 4. CDR3 sequence reads: CASSSTGYTGELFF. In DNA, the CDR3 is TGTGCCAGCAGCTCGACAGGGTATACCGGGGAGCTGTTTTTT.

The J gene is TRBJ2-5, the V gene TRBV19, with 11 bases aligning to TRBD1. V was pared by 3 bases and J by 9 bases, with 9 bases of the junction left unmatched. The CDR3 runs 15 residues. CDR1 and CDR2 (germline): LNHDA, SQIVND (reference sequence). The CDR3 DNA sequence: TGTGCCAGTAGTATGGGGACAGGGGGTGTCCGGGCCCAGTACTTC. It yields the protein CASSMGTGGVRAQYF.